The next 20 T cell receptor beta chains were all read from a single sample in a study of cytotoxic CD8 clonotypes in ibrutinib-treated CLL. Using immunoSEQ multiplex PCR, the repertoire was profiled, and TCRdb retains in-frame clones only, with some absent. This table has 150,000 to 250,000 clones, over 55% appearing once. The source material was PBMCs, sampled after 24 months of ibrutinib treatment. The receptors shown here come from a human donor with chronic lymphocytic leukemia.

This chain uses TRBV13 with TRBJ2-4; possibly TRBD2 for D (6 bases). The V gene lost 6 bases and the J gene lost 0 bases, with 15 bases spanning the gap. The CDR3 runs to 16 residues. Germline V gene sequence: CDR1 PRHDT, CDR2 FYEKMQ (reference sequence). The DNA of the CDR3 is TGTGCCAGCAGTCTGTGGCGGGACCTAGCCAAAAACATTCAGTACTTC. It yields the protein CASSLWRDLAKNIQYF.

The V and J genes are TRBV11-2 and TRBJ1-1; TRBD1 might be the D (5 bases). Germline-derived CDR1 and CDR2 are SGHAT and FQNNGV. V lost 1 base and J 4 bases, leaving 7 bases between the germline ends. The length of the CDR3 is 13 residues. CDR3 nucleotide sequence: TGTGCCAGCAGCTTAGGGACAACCACTGAAGCTTTCTTT. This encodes CASSLGTTTEAFF.

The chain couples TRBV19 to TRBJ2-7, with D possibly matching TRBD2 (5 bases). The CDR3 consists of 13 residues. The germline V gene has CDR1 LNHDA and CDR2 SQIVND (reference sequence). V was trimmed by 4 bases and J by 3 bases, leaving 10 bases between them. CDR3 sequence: CASSNGIYYEQYF. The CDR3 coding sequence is TGTGCCAGTAGTAACGGGATATACTACGAGCAGTACTTC.

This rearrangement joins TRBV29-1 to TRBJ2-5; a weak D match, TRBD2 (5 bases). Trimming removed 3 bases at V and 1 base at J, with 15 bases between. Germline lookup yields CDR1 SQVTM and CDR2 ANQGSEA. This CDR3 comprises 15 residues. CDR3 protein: CSVDSGGGFQETQYF. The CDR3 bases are TGCAGCGTTGATTCCGGCGGAGGTTTCCAAGAGACCCAGTACTTC.

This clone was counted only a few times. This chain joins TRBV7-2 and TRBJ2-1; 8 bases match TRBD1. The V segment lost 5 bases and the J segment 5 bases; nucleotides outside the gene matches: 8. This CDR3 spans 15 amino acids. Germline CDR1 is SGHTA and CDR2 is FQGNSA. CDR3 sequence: CASSLQGEYNNEQFF. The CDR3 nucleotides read TGTGCCAGCAGCCTACAGGGGGAATACAACAATGAGCAGTTCTTC.

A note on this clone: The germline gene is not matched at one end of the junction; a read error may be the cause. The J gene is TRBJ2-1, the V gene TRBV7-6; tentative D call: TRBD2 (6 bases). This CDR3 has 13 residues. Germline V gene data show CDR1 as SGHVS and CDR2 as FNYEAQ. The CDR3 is CASSGYAGSDRIF. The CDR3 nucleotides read TGTGCCAGCAGCGGGTACGCGGGGAGTGATAGGATCTTC.

CDR3 DNA sequence: TGTGCCAGCAGCTTATATGGGGAAAGTGGGACCCAGTACTTC. It encodes CASSLYGESGTQYF. The chain combines TRBV7-2 with TRBJ2-5; D remains ambiguous. V dropped 2 bases and J dropped 7 bases, with 14 bases sitting between them. The CDR3 consists of 14 residues. The V gene's germline CDR1 is SGHTA and CDR2 FQGNSA.

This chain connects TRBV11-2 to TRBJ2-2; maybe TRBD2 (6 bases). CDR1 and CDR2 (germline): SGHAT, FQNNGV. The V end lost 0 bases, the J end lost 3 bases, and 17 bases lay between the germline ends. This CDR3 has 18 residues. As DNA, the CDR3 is TGTGCCAGCAGCTTAGATCTAGGGAGGCCCCCCGACACCGGGGAGCTGTTTTTT. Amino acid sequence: CASSLDLGRPPDTGELFF.

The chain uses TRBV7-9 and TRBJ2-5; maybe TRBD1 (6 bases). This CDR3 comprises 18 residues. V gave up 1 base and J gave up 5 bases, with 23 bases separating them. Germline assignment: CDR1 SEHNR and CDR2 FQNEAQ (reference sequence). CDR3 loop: CASSLDFWDTSLGETQYF. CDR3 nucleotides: TGTGCCAGCAGCTTAGATTTTTGGGACACAAGCCTAGGGGAGACCCAGTACTTC.

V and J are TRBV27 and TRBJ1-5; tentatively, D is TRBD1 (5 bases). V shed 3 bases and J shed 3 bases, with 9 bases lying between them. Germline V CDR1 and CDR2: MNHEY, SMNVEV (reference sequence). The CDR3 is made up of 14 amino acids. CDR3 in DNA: TGTGCCAGCAGTTTTTCAGGGAACAATCAGCCCCAGCATTTT. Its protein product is CASSFSGNNQPQHF.

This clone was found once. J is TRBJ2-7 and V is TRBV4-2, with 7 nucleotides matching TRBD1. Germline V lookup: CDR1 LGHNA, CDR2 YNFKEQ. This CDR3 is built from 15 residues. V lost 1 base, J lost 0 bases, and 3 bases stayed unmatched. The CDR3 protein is CASSQGQGSSYEQYF. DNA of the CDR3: TGTGCCAGCAGCCAAGGACAGGGCAGCTCCTACGAGCAGTACTTC.

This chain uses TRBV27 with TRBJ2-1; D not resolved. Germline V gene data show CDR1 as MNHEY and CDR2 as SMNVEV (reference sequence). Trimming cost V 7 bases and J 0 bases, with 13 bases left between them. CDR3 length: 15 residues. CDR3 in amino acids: CASNERAISYNEQFF. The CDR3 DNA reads TGTGCCAGCAACGAACGGGCTATCTCCTACAATGAGCAGTTCTTC.

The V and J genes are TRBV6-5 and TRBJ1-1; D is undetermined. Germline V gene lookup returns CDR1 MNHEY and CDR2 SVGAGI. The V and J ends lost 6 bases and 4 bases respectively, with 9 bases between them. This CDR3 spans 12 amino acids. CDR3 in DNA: TGTGCCAGCAGCCTGCTGGGCACTGAAGCTTTCTTT. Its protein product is CASSLLGTEAFF.

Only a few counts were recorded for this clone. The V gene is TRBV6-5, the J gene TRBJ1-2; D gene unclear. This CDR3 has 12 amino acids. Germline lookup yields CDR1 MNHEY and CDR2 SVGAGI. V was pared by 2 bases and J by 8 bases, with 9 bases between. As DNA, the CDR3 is TGTGCCAGCAGTTACCGAGGGTTCGGCTACACCTTC. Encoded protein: CASSYRGFGYTF.

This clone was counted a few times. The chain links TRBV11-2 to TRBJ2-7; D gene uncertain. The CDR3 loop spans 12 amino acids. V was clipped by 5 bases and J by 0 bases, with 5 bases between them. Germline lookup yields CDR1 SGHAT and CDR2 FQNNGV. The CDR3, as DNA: TGTGCCAGCAGCAGGGTCTCCTACGAGCAGTACTTC. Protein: CASSRVSYEQYF.

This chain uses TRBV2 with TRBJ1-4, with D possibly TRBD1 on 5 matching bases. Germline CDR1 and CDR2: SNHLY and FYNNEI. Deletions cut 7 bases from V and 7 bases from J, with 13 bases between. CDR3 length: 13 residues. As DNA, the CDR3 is TGTGCCAGCATGTTGCCAGGGATTGAAAAACTGTTTTTT. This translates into CASMLPGIEKLFF.

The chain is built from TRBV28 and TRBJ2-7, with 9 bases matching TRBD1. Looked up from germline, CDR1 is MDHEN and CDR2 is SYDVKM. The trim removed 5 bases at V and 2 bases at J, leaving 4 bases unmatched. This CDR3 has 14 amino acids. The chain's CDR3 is CASSMGQGPYEQYF. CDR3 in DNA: TGTGCCAGCAGTATGGGACAGGGCCCCTACGAGCAGTACTTC.

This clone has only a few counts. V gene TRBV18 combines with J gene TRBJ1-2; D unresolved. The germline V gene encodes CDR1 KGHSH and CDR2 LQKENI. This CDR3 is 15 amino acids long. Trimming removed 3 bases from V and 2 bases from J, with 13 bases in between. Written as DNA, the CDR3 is TGTGCCAGCTCACCTCTACGGGAAACCAACTATGGCTACACCTTC. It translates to CASSPLRETNYGYTF.

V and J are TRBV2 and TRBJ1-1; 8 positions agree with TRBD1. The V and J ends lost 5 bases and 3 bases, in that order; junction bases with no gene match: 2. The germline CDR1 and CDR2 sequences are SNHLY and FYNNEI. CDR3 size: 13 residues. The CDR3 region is CASSQDRDTEAFF. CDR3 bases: TGTGCCAGCAGTCAGGACAGGGACACTGAAGCTTTCTTT.

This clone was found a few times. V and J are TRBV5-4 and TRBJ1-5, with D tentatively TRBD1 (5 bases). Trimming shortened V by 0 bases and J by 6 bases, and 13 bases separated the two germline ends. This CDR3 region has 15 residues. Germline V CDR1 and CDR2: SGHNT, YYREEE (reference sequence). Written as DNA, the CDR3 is TGTGCCAGCAGCTTGGGGGGTGGGCAGGGTCAGCCCCAGCATTTT. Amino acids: CASSLGGGQGQPQHF.